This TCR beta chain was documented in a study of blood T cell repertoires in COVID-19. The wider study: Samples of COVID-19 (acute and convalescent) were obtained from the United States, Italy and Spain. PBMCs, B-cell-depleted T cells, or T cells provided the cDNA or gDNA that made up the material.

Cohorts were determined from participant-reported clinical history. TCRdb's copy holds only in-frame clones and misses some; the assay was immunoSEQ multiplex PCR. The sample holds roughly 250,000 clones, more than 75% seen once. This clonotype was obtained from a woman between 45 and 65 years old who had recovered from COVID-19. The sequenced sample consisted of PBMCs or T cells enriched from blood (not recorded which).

The CDR3 nucleotides are TGTGCCAGCAGCTCAGATGGGGTAGCGGGAGGCTCCTACAATGAGCAGTTCTTC. Its translation: CASSSDGVAGGSYNEQFF. The V and J genes are TRBV9 and TRBJ2-1; 10 nucleotides match TRBD2. There are 18 residues in the CDR3. Trimming took 4 bases from V and 0 from J; bases not matched to a gene: 10. Germline V gene sequence: CDR1 SGDLS, CDR2 YYNGEE.